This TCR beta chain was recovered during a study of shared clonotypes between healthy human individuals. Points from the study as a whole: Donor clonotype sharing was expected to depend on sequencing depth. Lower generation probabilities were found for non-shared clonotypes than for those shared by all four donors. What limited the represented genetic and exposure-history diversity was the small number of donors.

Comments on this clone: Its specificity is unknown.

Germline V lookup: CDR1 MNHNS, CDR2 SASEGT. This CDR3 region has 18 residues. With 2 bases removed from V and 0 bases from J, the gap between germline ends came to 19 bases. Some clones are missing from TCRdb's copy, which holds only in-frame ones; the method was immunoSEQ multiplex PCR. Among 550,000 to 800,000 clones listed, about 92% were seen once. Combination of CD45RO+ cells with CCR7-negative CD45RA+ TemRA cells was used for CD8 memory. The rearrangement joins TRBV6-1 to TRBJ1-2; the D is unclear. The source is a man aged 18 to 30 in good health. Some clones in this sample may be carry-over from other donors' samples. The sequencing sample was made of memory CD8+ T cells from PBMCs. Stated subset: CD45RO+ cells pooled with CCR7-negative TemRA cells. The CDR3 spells CASSEFLYGLKANYGYTF. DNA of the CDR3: TGTGCCAGCAGTGAATTTCTTTATGGGCTGAAAGCTAACTATGGCTACACCTTC.